These T cell receptor beta chains were read from a single sample in a study of tumor-infiltrating lymphocytes in primary liver carcinoma. TCRdb processed the multiplex PCR reads anew with MiXCR; each CDR3 protein has one entry. This table holds 330,000 or so distinct CDR3 sequences, less than 65% found once. Sequencing was done on a sample of peripheral blood. All receptors come from a man aged 40-49 years with primary liver carcinoma and hepatitis B virus infection. Each CDR3 is given with its conserved first and last residue. A D gene is named only where the DNA matches it firmly. Clone size is not always given. Where it is, it says once, few, many or a class for expanded clones.

j_call | v_call | clone_size | d_call | cdr3_aa | cdr3_nt
TRBJ2-1 | TRBV5-1 | . | . | CASSLVGSAAQNEQFF | TGCGCCAGCAGCTTGGTAGGGAGCGCAGCTCAAAATGAGCAGTTCTTC
TRBJ2-7 | TRBV11-2 | many | TRBD2 | CASSLSSAGGTKEQYF | TGTGCCAGCAGCTTAAGTTCAGCGGGGGGGACTAAGGAGCAGTACTTC
TRBJ2-6 | TRBV7-9 | . | . | CASRLVRRLLIWANVLTF | TGTGCCAGCAGATTAGTTCGACGGCTTTTAATTTGGGCCAACGTCCTGACTTTC
TRBJ2-6 | TRBV11-2 | . | TRBD1 | CASSGPPGQWLSGTNVLTF | TGTGCCAGCAGCGGGCCCCCGGGACAGTGGCTCTCTGGGACCAACGTCCTGACTTTC
TRBJ2-1 | TRBV11-2 | . | . | CASSGLARGLNEQFF | TGTGCCAGCAGCGGGCTAGCGCGAGGCCTCAATGAGCAGTTCTTC
TRBJ2-3 | TRBV12-5 | . | . | CASGLECTDTQYF | TGTGCTAGTGGTTTGGAATGCACAGATACGCAGTATTTT
TRBJ1-1 | TRBV29-1 | . | . | CSGQVNAEAFF | TGCAGCGGCCAGGTGAACGCTGAAGCTTTCTTT
TRBJ2-6 | TRBV6-6 | many | TRBD1 | CASSYLGTGHSSGANVLTF | TGTGCCAGCAGTTACCTCGGGACAGGCCATTCCTCTGGGGCCAACGTCCTGACTTTC
TRBJ2-7 | TRBV6-5 | . | TRBD1 | CLSSYGQGVREQYF | TGTCTCAGCAGTTACGGGCAGGGGGTACGCGAGCAGTACTTC
TRBJ2-1 | TRBV11-2 | . | . | CDNSLAGLIIYNEQFF | TGTGACAACAGCTTAGCAGGCCTCATAATTTACAATGAGCAGTTCTTC